Following are 26 T cell receptor beta chains from one sample sequenced in a study of PD-L1 blockade in urothelial cancer. Repertoires were generated with immunoSEQ multiplex PCR, while TCRdb's copy carries only in-frame clones and drops some. The repertoire includes 75,000 to 95,000 clones, 90% of them detected once, and roughly 10% sits in the top ten. Sequencing was performed on PBMCs, taken around atezolizumab (anti-PD-L1) treatment. These receptors all stem from a man in his fifties or sixties with urothelial cancer.

This clone appeared a single time. The rearrangement links TRBV30 to TRBJ1-4; 9 bases agree with TRBD1. The CDR3 is made up of 17 amino acids. V was clipped by 2 bases and J by 3 bases; unmatched bases: 10. CDR1 is GTSNPN and CDR2 is SVGIG in the germline V gene (reference sequence). The CDR3 sequence: CAWSYEWDRVANEKLFF. The CDR3 DNA is TGTGCCTGGAGTTACGAATGGGACAGGGTCGCTAATGAAAAACTGTTTTTT.

V gene TRBV30 combines with J gene TRBJ2-2; D ambiguous. This CDR3 is 12 amino acids long. V dropped 4 bases and J dropped 2 bases, with 5 bases sitting between them. The germline CDR1 and CDR2 sequences are GTSNPN and SVGIG (reference sequence). CDR3 in amino acids: CAWIANTGELFF. The CDR3 region has the DNA TGTGCCTGGATAGCTAACACCGGGGAGCTGTTTTTT. Full variable domain (missing parts from reference TRBV30 and TRBJ2-2): SQTIHQWPATLVQPVGSPLSLECTVEGTSNPNLYWYRQAAGRGLQLLFYSVGIGQISSEVPQNLSASRPQDRQFILSSKKLLLSDSGFYLCAWIANTGELFFGEGSRLTVL.

There are a few counts of this clone. This chain links TRBV5-1 with TRBJ2-6; no reliable D call. V lost 5 bases and J lost 0, with 12 bases in between. The CDR3 totals 16 residues. Germline CDR1 is SGHRS and CDR2 is YFSETQ. The CDR3 nucleotides read TGCGCCAGCAGTGCCAGCCTAGACTCTGGGGCCAACGTCCTGACTTTC. Translated: CASSASLDSGANVLTF.

The chain carries TRBV9 and TRBJ2-1; the match to TRBD2 covers 10 bases. CDR1 and CDR2 (germline): SGDLS, YYNGEE. This CDR3 spans 16 amino acids. J lost 8 bases, V lost 4 bases, and 12 bases had no gene match. The CDR3 bases are TGTGCCAGCAGCCCCGAGCGGGAGGGCCTGTTCGATGAGCAGTTCTTC. Protein sequence: CASSPEREGLFDEQFF.

The rearrangement uses TRBV6-6 and TRBJ2-3; D possibly corresponds to TRBD2 (7 bases). Germline V gene data show CDR1 as MNHNY and CDR2 as SVGAGI (reference sequence). The length of the CDR3 is 14 residues. V lost 6 bases to trimming and J lost 3 bases, with 13 bases between them. The CDR3 spells CASRGGGRTDTQYF. The CDR3 DNA follows: TGTGCCAGCAGAGGGGGGGGCAGAACAGATACGCAGTATTTT.

This chain joins TRBV15 and TRBJ2-7; no reliable D call. The germline V gene has CDR1 LNHNV and CDR2 YYDKDF (reference sequence). This CDR3 comprises 14 residues. The V and J ends lost 4 bases and 1 base respectively, with 11 bases between them. In DNA form, the CDR3 reads TGTGCCACCAGCATCGGAACAGCTTCCTACGAGCAGTACTTC. Translating it yields CATSIGTASYEQYF.

The chain combines TRBV6-5 with TRBJ1-1, with 7 nucleotides matching TRBD1. Germline CDR1 reads MNHEY; CDR2 reads SVGAGI. This CDR3 is 15 amino acids long. The V segment lost 5 bases and the J segment 4 bases; nucleotides outside the gene matches: 10. The CDR3 coding sequence is TGTGCCAGCAGTAACCCGACAGGGTTGGGCACTGAAGCTTTCTTT. Translation gives CASSNPTGLGTEAFF.

The rearrangement joins TRBV18 to TRBJ2-1; D is uncertain. Trimming cost V 3 bases and J 8 bases, with 20 bases left between them. Germline V gene lookup returns CDR1 KGHSH and CDR2 LQKENI. This CDR3 spans 16 amino acids. As DNA, the CDR3 is TGTGCCAGCTCACCCAACCTTATAGCAGTTTCTGATGAGCAGTTCTTC. Translation: CASSPNLIAVSDEQFF.

The chain recombines TRBV2 with TRBJ2-7, with D tentatively TRBD1 (6 bases). The ends were cut back, 6 bases at V and 0 bases at J, with 12 bases in the middle. This CDR3 has 14 residues. The germline V gene encodes CDR1 SNHLY and CDR2 FYNNEI. CDR3 sequence reads: CASRETGFSYEQYF. CDR3 nucleotides: TGTGCCAGCAGGGAAACAGGGTTCTCCTACGAGCAGTACTTC.

The CDR3 is CASSLTGTDQETQYF. CDR3 DNA sequence: TGTGCCAGCTCGCTTACCGGGACAGACCAAGAGACCCAGTACTTC. The J gene is TRBJ2-5, the V gene TRBV18, with 7 bases lining up with TRBD1. CDR1 is KGHSH, CDR2 LQKENI, per germline. The CDR3 is 15 amino acids. With 6 bases clipped from V and 0 bases from J, the junction kept 7 bases outside the gene matches.

The CDR3 DNA is TGTGCCACCAGCCCGGGTTCTCATGAGCAGTTCTTC. Encoded protein: CATSPGSHEQFF. The V and J genes are TRBV15 and TRBJ2-1; the D is unclear. The CDR3 consists of 12 residues. V lost 5 bases and J 8 bases, leaving 10 bases between the germline ends. Germline loops: CDR1 LNHNV, CDR2 YYDKDF (reference sequence).

The rearrangement uses TRBV5-1 and TRBJ2-1, with 10 nucleotides matching TRBD2. Per germline, CDR1 SGHRS and CDR2 YFSETQ. The V gene end was trimmed by 0 bases and the J gene end by 5 bases; junction bases not matched to a gene: 2. CDR3 length: 15 amino acids. This chain's CDR3 is CASSLGLAGNNEQFF. The CDR3 nucleotides read TGCGCCAGCAGCTTGGGACTAGCGGGCAACAATGAGCAGTTCTTC.

The V and J genes are TRBV15 and TRBJ1-2; a weak D match, TRBD1 (6 bases). Germline CDR1 is LNHNV and CDR2 is YYDKDF (reference sequence). The V and J ends lost 5 bases and 14 bases respectively, with 18 bases between them. The CDR3 sequence is 12 residues long. CDR3 sequence: CATSGLGAGRTF. The CDR3 DNA is TGTGCCACCAGCGGATTGGGGGCAGGGCGAACCTTC.

This clone was observed a few times. The chain employs TRBV7-3 and TRBJ2-1, with TRBD2 matching over 9 bases. The CDR3 spans 16 residues. J gave up 7 bases and V 0 bases, and 7 bases lay outside the gene matches. CDR1 is SGHTA and CDR2 is FQGTGA in the germline V gene. Here the CDR3 reads CASSLTGAGGVNEQFF. CDR3 sequence (DNA): TGTGCCAGCAGCTTAACTGGTGCGGGAGGGGTGAATGAGCAGTTCTTC.

The chain couples TRBV30 to TRBJ1-2; D not resolved. CDR1 and CDR2 (germline): GTSNPN, SVGIG (reference sequence). The CDR3 length is 11 residues. Trimming removed 5 bases at V and 0 bases at J, with 4 bases between. The CDR3 DNA follows: TGTGCCTGGTCATCTAACTATGGCTACACCTTC. It translates to CAWSSNYGYTF.

J is TRBJ2-5 and V is TRBV5-4, with D possibly being TRBD1 (6 bases). This CDR3 comprises 13 residues. V was trimmed by 4 bases and J by 2 bases, leaving 9 bases between them. Germline loops: CDR1 SGHNT, CDR2 YYREEE (reference sequence). Here the CDR3 reads CASSGGQQETQYF. For the CDR3, the DNA is TGTGCCAGCAGCGGGGGACAACAAGAGACCCAGTACTTC.

J is TRBJ2-7 and V is TRBV5-8; D is perhaps TRBD1 (6 bases). The CDR3 has 15 amino acids. The germline V gene encodes CDR1 SGHTS and CDR2 YDEGEE. Between the trimmed V and J ends, which lost 0 bases and 6 bases, there was a span of 16 bases. The CDR3 DNA follows: TGTGCCAGCAGCTTGGTCGGGACAAGTCGGAGCGAGCAGTACTTC. Translated, it gives CASSLVGTSRSEQYF.

The V call is TRBV4-2, the J call TRBJ2-5; TRBD2 matches 8 bases. J was trimmed by 3 bases and V by 0 bases; bases with no gene match: 6. This CDR3 spans 16 amino acids. CDR1 and CDR2 from the germline V gene are LGHNA and YNFKEQ. This chain's CDR3 is CASSQEYLAGEETQYF. The DNA for the CDR3 is TGTGCCAGCAGCCAAGAGTACCTAGCGGGTGAAGAGACCCAGTACTTC.

The gene calls are TRBV7-3 and TRBJ2-7; 9 positions agree with TRBD2. Germline CDR1 and CDR2: SGHTA and FQGTGA. The ends lost 4 bases at V and 0 bases at J; junction bases unmatched: 19. This CDR3 comprises 20 residues. Written as DNA, the CDR3 is TGTGCCAGCAGCTCGCGCCGCGGACTAGCGTACCCCTTTGCCTCCTACGAGCAGTACTTC. Encoded protein: CASSSRRGLAYPFASYEQYF.

V and J are TRBV5-8 and TRBJ2-2, with TRBD2 identical over 8 bases. V was pared by 4 bases and J by 6 bases, with 5 bases of the junction left unmatched. The CDR3 has 14 amino acids. Germline assignment: CDR1 SGHTS and CDR2 YDEGEE. In DNA, the CDR3 is TGTGCCAGCAGCCCCTCTAGCGGGCCCGGGGAGCTGTTTTTT. Translated, it gives CASSPSSGPGELFF. Together with reference TRBV5-8 and TRBJ2-2, the CDR3 gives the full variable domain: EAGVTQSPTHLIKTRGQQATLRCSPISGHTSVYWYQQALGLGLQFLLWYDEGEERNRGNFPPRFSGRQFPNYSSELNVNALELEDSALYLCASSPSSGPGELFFGEGSRLTVL.

V is TRBV4-1 and J is TRBJ1-5; 8 positions agree with TRBD1. Germline V gene lookup returns CDR1 MGHRA and CDR2 YSYEKL. The V and J ends lost 4 bases and 5 bases, in that order; junction bases with no gene match: 4. This CDR3 region has 14 residues. The CDR3 loop is CASSRSDRDQPQHF. The DNA of the CDR3 is TGCGCCAGCAGCCGCTCGGACAGGGATCAGCCCCAGCATTTT.

This chain joins TRBV18 and TRBJ1-4, with TRBD1 identical over 9 bases. CDR1 and CDR2 (germline): KGHSH, LQKENI. The length of the CDR3 is 17 residues. V lost 3 bases, J lost 4 bases, and 9 bases stayed unmatched. This CDR3 reads CASSPTGGAGSNEKLFF. As DNA, the CDR3 is TGTGCCAGCTCACCCACAGGGGGCGCAGGAAGTAATGAAAAACTGTTTTTT.

The chain has TRBV30 and TRBJ2-5; unclear D gene. The CDR3 consists of 11 residues. The V end was cut by 2 bases, the J end by 5 bases, with 6 bases between. Germline lookup yields CDR1 GTSNPN and CDR2 SVGIG (reference sequence). The CDR3 reads CAWSIIETQYF. CDR3 nucleotides: TGTGCCTGGAGTATCATCGAGACCCAGTACTTC.

In DNA form, the CDR3 reads TGTGCCTGGAGTGGACTAGCGGGTCGCGAGCAGTACTTC. It encodes CAWSGLAGREQYF. The chain carries TRBV30 and TRBJ2-7, with 10 bases identical to TRBD2. The CDR3 has 13 amino acids. V lost 1 base and J lost 6; bases outside the gene matches: 3. Germline V gives CDR1 GTSNPN, CDR2 SVGIG (reference sequence).

The genes are TRBV7-8 and TRBJ2-5; D perhaps matches TRBD1 (5 bases). The CDR3 loop spans 15 amino acids. The germline V gene has CDR1 SGHVS and CDR2 FQNEAQ. V lost 0 bases and J lost 4, with 12 bases in between. The CDR3 DNA reads as TGTGCCAGCAGCTTAGCGGGCCAGGGTGTAGAGACCCAGTACTTC. It encodes CASSLAGQGVETQYF.

This clone was seen only once. V usage is TRBV7-2 and J usage is TRBJ2-3; 10 bases agree with TRBD2. The CDR3 loop spans 18 amino acids. Germline V gives CDR1 SGHTA, CDR2 FQGNSA. Unmatched junction bases numbered 14, after V lost 6 bases and J lost 2 bases. CDR3 coding DNA: TGTGCCAGCAGGCCAGCAGGTAGACTAGCGGGCTTCACAGATACGCAGTATTTT. Translated: CASRPAGRLAGFTDTQYF.